The sequence of this T cell receptor (beta chain) was determined in a study of blood T cells in healthy people across ages. Donor samples were obtained from healthy Caucasian individuals from Russia, aged about 6 to 90. Study results and limitations: CMV infection status of these donors was not known. With age, beta diversity per million T cells declined roughly linearly, significantly by 30 to 40.

The table lists this clonotype with a few counts. Its matching antigen is unknown. Alongside a J-beta primer mix, a sample-barcoded 5' primer served in a second PCR lasting roughly 6 to 12 cycles. Sequencing of every sample gave 2.5 million or more CDR3-containing paired-end reads. TCRdb passed the 5' RACE reads through MiXCR, listing each CDR3 protein once. The data show about 1,600,000 distinct CDR3 sequences, roughly 40% seen once. This clonotype was sampled from a woman between 18 and 30 years old in good health. Sequencing used blood.

CDR3 region: CSASEGYYSNQPQHF. The CDR3 DNA sequence: TGCAGTGCTAGTGAGGGGTATTATAGCAATCAGCCCCAGCATTTT. The V and J genes are TRBV20-1 and TRBJ1-5, with a possible D match to TRBD1 (5 bases). V gave up 3 bases and J gave up 0 bases, with 12 bases separating them. The CDR3 is made up of 15 amino acids. Germline CDR1 DFQATT, CDR2 SNEGSKA (reference sequence).